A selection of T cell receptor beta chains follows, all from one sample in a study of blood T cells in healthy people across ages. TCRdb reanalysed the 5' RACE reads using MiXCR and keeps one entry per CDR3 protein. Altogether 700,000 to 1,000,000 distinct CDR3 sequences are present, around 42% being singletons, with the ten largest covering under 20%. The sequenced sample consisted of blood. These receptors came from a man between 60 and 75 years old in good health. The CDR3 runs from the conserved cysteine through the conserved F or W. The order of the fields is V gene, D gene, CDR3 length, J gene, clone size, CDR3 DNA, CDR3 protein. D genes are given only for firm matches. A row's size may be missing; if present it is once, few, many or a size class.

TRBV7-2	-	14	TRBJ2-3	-	TGTGCCAGCAGCCCCGGGGGAGCAGCAGATACGCAGTATTTT	CASSPGGAADTQYF
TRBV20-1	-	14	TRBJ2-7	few	TGCAGTGCTATCCCCCCCGGGACGGCCTACGAGCAGTACTTC	CSAIPPGTAYEQYF
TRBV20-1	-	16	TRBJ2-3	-	TGCAGTGCTCTTCCTGAACCGGGACAAAACACAGATACGCAGTATTTT	CSALPEPGQNTDTQYF
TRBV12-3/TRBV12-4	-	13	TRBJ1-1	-	TGTGCCAGCAGTTTCGACGGGAACACTGAAGCTTTCTTT	CASSFDGNTEAFF
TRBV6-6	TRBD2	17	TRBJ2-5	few	TGTGCCAGCAGTTACTCCCCTAGCGGGGGGGGCCAAGAGACCCAGTACTTC	CASSYSPSGGGQETQYF
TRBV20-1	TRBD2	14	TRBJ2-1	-	TGCAGTGCCACCAGCGGGGGGGACTACAATGAGCAGTTCTTC	CSATSGGDYNEQFF
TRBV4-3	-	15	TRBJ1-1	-	TGCGCCAGCAGCCAAGATCCGCGACTGACGGCTGAAGCTTTCTTT	CASSQDPRLTAEAFF
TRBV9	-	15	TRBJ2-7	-	TGTGCCAGCACGCAGCCCGACGGTCTAAGCCCCGAGCAGTACTTC	CASTQPDGLSPEQYF
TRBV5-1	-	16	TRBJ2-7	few	TGCGCCAGCAGTTCCCCTCCCCAGGGGGGCGCCTACGAGCAGTACTTC	CASSSPPQGGAYEQYF
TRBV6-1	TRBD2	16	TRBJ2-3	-	TGTGCCAGCAGTAACCCGGGACTAGCGGCCACAGATACGCAGTATTTT	CASSNPGLAATDTQYF
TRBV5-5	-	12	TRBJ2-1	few	TGTGCCAGCAGCTTGGGTGGGACTGAGCAGTTCTTC	CASSLGGTEQFF
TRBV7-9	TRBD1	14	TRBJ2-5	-	TGTGCCAGCAGCTCCGGACAGGGCGGGAAGACCCAGTACTTC	CASSSGQGGKTQYF
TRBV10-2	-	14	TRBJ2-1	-	TGCGCCACCGGCACCGGACGGGCCAACAATGAGCAGTTCTTC	CATGTGRANNEQFF
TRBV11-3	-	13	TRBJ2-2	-	TGTGCCAGCAGCTTTCCAAAGGCCGGGGAGCTGTTTTTT	CASSFPKAGELFF
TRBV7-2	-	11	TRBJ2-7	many	TGTGCCAGCAGCTCTTTGGTCGAGCAGTACTTC	CASSSLVEQYF
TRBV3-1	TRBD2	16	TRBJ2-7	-	TGTGCCAGCAGCCCCTTGGCGGGGGGTCCCTCCTACGAGCAGTACTTC	CASSPLAGGPSYEQYF
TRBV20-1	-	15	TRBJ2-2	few	TGCAGTGCTAGATCCAGCCAGGCGAACACCGGGGAGCTGTTTTTT	CSARSSQANTGELFF
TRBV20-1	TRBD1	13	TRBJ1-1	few	TGCAGTGCTATCGATAGTAAGGGACAGCAAGCTTTCTTT	CSAIDSKGQQAFF
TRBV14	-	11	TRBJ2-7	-	TGTGCCAGCAGTAAGGGTGGAGGGCAGTACTTC	CASSKGGGQYF
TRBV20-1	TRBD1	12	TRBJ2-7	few	TGCAGTGCTTCGGGACAGGGCAATGAGCAGTACTTC	CSASGQGNEQYF
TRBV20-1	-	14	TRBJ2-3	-	TGCAGTTCCGGGATGGGCAGACTCACAGATACGCAGTATTTT	CSSGMGRLTDTQYF
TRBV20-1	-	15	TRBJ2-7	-	TGCAGTGCTATGGCCCGCACAGGGTTGTCCTACGAGCAGTACTTC	CSAMARTGLSYEQYF
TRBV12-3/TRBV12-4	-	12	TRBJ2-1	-	TGTGCCAGCAGTTTAAATAGTGATGAGCAGTTCTTC	CASSLNSDEQFF
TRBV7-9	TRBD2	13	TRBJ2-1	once	TGTGCCAGCAGCTTAAACGGGGGGGCCGGACTGTTCTTC	CASSLNGGAGLFF
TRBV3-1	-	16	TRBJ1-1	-	TGTGCCAGCAGCCAAGTAGGGGACCGTCTAGGAGTGCGGGCTTTCTTT	CASSQVGDRLGVRAFF
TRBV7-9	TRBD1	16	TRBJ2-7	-	TGTGCCAGCAGCTCACCCGGGACAGGACGTTACAATGAGCAGTACTTC	CASSSPGTGRYNEQYF
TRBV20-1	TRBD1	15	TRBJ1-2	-	TGCAGTGCTAGAGAACCCGGGACAGGGGACTATGGCTACACCTTC	CSAREPGTGDYGYTF
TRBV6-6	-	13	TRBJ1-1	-	TGTGCCAGCAGTTTCCCGGACAGAAACGAAGCTTTCTTT	CASSFPDRNEAFF
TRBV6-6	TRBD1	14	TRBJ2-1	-	TGTGCCAGCACCAAAGGGACAGGGGTGGGTGAGCAGTTCTTC	CASTKGTGVGEQFF
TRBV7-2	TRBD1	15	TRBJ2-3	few	TGTGCCAGCAGCTTAGTGGGGACAGGCAAAGATACGCAGTATTTT	CASSLVGTGKDTQYF
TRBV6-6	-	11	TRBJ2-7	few	TGTGCCAGCATGGGCAGGGGCGAGCAGTACTTC	CASMGRGEQYF
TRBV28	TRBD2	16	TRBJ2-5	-	TGTGCCAGCAGTTTCCTTACTAGCGGGATCCAAGAGACCCAGTACTTC	CASSFLTSGIQETQYF
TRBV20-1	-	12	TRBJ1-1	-	TGCAGTGCTAGTTTCCCACGGGGTGAAGCTTTCTTT	CSASFPRGEAFF
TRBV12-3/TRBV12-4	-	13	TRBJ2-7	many	TGTGCCAGCAGTTTAGGCGGGCCAGGAGAGCAGTACTTC	CASSLGGPGEQYF
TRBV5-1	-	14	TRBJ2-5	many	TGCGCCAGCAGCTTGGGAGGGCTCCAAGAGACCCAGTACTTC	CASSLGGLQETQYF
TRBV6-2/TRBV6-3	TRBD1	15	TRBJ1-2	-	TGTGCCAGCAGTTACTCGACAGGGGAGTACTATGGCTACACCTTC	CASSYSTGEYYGYTF
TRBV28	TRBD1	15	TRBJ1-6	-	TGTGCCAGCAGTAGCCTGACAGGGGGCGATTCACCCCTCCACTTT	CASSSLTGGDSPLHF
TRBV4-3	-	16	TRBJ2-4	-	TGCGCCAGCAGCCAAGCTAACGGGGGAGCCAAAAACATTCAGTACTTC	CASSQANGGAKNIQYF
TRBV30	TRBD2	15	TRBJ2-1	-	TGTGCCTGGGCAAGACTAGCGGGGGCGAACAATGAGCAGTTCTTC	CAWARLAGANNEQFF
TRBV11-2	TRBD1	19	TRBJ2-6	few	TGTGCCAGCAGCCCCAGAGGGACAGGGCTTTCCTCTGGGGCCAACGTCCTGACTTTC	CASSPRGTGLSSGANVLTF
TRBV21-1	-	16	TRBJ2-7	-	TGTGCCAGCAGCAAAATGGGCGGGCAGGAGGTCAACGAGCAGTACTTC	CASSKMGGQEVNEQYF
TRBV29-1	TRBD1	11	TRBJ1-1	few	TGCAGCGCTAACACAGGGGCCGGAGCTTTCTTT	CSANTGAGAFF
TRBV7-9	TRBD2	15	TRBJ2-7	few	TGTGCCAGCGTCCCCCCTAGCGGGGGGGCGTACGAGCAGTACTTC	CASVPPSGGAYEQYF
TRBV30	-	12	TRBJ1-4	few	TGTGCCTGGAAGCGGTTCGGGGAAAAACTGTTTTTT	CAWKRFGEKLFF
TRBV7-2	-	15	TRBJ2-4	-	TGTGCCAGCAGCCATCGGATGGAGCCTTTATGTGGGCAGTACTTC	CASSHRMEPLCGQYF
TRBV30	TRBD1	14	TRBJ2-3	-	TGTGCCTGGAAAACAGGGGGATTAACAGATACGCAGTATTTT	CAWKTGGLTDTQYF
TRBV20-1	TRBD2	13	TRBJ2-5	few	TGCAGCAGACCAGCGGGGATCGGGGAGACCCAGTACTTC	CSRPAGIGETQYF
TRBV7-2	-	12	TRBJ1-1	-	TGCGCCAGCAGCTTAGGTGGGCAGAAAGCTTTCTTT	CASSLGGQKAFF
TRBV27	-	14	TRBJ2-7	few	TGTGCCAGCAGCCTTAGTCCGGACAACTACGAGCAGTACTTC	CASSLSPDNYEQYF
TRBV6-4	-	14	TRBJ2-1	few	TGTGCCAGCAGTGAAGCAGGGGCGCACAATGAGCAGTTCTTC	CASSEAGAHNEQFF
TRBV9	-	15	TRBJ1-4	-	TGTGCCAGCACCGTATCCGGGGCCAGTGGGGAAAAACTGTTTTTT	CASTVSGASGEKLFF
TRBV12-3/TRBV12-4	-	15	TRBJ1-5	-	TGTGCCAGCAGTGCTCCGGGACACAGCAATCAGCCCCAGCATTTT	CASSAPGHSNQPQHF
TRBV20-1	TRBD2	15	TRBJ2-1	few	TGCAGTGCTAAAGGGACTAGCGGGTACTACAATGAGCAGTTCTTC	CSAKGTSGYYNEQFF
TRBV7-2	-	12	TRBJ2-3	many	TGTGCCAGCAGCTTAGAGTCCGATACGCAGTATTTT	CASSLESDTQYF
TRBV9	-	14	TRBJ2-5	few	TGTGCCAGCAGCTTAGGGACACCGTGGGGGACCCAGTACTTC	CASSLGTPWGTQYF
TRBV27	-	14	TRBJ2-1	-	TGTGCCAGCATTAATGGCGGTCCGAGGAATGAGCAGTTCTTC	CASINGGPRNEQFF
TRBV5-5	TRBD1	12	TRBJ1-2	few	TGTGCCAGCAGCTTTGACAGGGGCGGCTACACCTTC	CASSFDRGGYTF
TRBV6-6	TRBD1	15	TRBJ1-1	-	TGTGCCAGCAGTTACTTACAGGGGCCCCAGCCTGAAGCTTTCTTT	CASSYLQGPQPEAFF
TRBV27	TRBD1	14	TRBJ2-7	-	TGTGCCAGCAACAGCCGGGACAGATCATACGAGCAGTACTTC	CASNSRDRSYEQYF